The 28 T cell receptor beta chains listed next were all sequenced from one sample in a study of control samples from healthy donors and cancer patients. The method was immunoSEQ multiplex PCR; TCRdb's version includes in-frame clones alone and lacks a portion of them. The sample lists more than 100,000 clones, approximately 89% seen once, with about 3.2% in the top ten. Sequencing was done on a sample of blood. These receptors all stem from a man aged 35 to 55 in good health.

The chain links TRBV9 to TRBJ1-2, with D unresolved. V shed 2 bases and J shed 8 bases, with 7 bases lying between them. The CDR3 has 11 amino acids. The germline V gene encodes CDR1 SGDLS and CDR2 YYNGEE. The DNA for the CDR3 is TGTGCCAGCAGCGTCGGCTGGGGCTACACCTTC. This sequence encodes CASSVGWGYTF.

The rearrangement joins TRBV5-1 to TRBJ1-2; 9 bases match TRBD1. This CDR3 spans 16 amino acids. With 0 bases clipped from V and 5 bases from J, the junction kept 8 bases outside the gene matches. Germline V gene data show CDR1 as SGHRS and CDR2 as YFSETQ. The DNA of the CDR3 is TGCGCCAGCAGCTTGGGTAGCACAGGGGGCCGGTATGGCTACACCTTC. Its translation: CASSLGSTGGRYGYTF.

The chain recombines TRBV27 with TRBJ2-7, with 11 bases identical to TRBD2. V lost 5 bases, J lost 3 bases, and 3 bases stayed unmatched. The V gene's germline CDR1 is MNHEY and CDR2 SMNVEV (reference sequence). CDR3 length: 14 amino acids. As DNA, the CDR3 is TGTGCCAGCAGTCCCCTAGCGGGGGGCTACGAGCAGTACTTC. Protein sequence: CASSPLAGGYEQYF.

The chain has TRBV6-5 and TRBJ1-6, with 9 bases lining up with TRBD1. Germline V gives CDR1 MNHEY, CDR2 SVGAGI. J lost 11 bases, V lost 11 bases, and 13 bases had no gene match. CDR3 length: 14 amino acids. This CDR3 reads CASEGGTGFTPLHF. The CDR3 nucleotides read TGTGCCTCAGAGGGGGGGACAGGGTTTACACCCCTCCACTTT.

Regarding this clone: Other DNA sequences of this sample code for an identical CDR3. The gene calls are TRBV9 and TRBJ2-3; 7 nucleotides align to TRBD2. The CDR3 is 14 residues long. Trimming took 3 bases from V and 0 from J; bases not matched to a gene: 1. Germline V gives CDR1 SGDLS, CDR2 YYNGEE. The CDR3 region has the DNA TGTGCCAGCAGCGCGCGGGGGAGCACAGATACGCAGTATTTT. Translation: CASSARGSTDTQYF. Full variable domain (outside the CDR3, taken from reference TRBV9 and TRBJ2-3): DSGVTQTPKHLITATGQRVTLRCSPRSGDLSVYWYQQSLDQGLQFLIQYYNGEERAKGNILERFSAQQFPDLHSELNLSSLELGDSALYFCASSARGSTDTQYFGPGTRLTVL.

The genes are TRBV28 and TRBJ1-6; D perhaps matches TRBD1 (6 bases). The CDR3 extends over 13 amino acids. V was clipped by 6 bases and J by 6 bases, with 9 bases between them. Germline V gene lookup returns CDR1 MDHEN and CDR2 SYDVKM. CDR3 bases: TGTGCCAGCAGACAGGGTTTTAATTCACCCCTCCACTTT. As protein: CASRQGFNSPLHF.

This chain links TRBV25-1 with TRBJ1-1; D remains ambiguous. Trimming cost V 5 bases and J 5 bases, with 9 bases left between them. The CDR3 is made up of 12 amino acids. Looked up from germline, CDR1 is MGHDK and CDR2 is SYGVNS. The DNA of the CDR3 is TGTGCCAGCAGTTACACGAGGACTGAAGCTTTCTTT. Protein: CASSYTRTEAFF.

With regard to this clone: Given a much more abundant clone one base away, this may be a read error. V is TRBV7-9 and J is TRBJ2-7; D may be TRBD1 (5 bases). The CDR3 spans 12 residues. CDR1 and CDR2 (germline): SEHNR, FQNEAQ (reference sequence). The ends were cut back, 1 base at V and 6 bases at J, with 7 bases in the middle. CDR3: CASSLGQSEQYF. DNA of the CDR3: TGTGCCAGCAGCTTAGGACAGTCCGAGCAGTACTTC. Using reference TRBV7-9 and TRBJ2-7 for the parts outside the CDR3, the full variable domain is DTGVSQNPRHKITKRGQNVTFRCDPISEHNRLYWYRQTLGQGPEFLTYFQNEAQLEKSRLLSDRFSAERPKGSFSTLEIQRTEQGDSAMYLCASSLGQSEQYFGPGTRLTVT.

The rearrangement links TRBV7-2 to TRBJ1-6; D is undetermined. The germline gives CDR1 SGHTA, CDR2 FQGNSA. Trimming removed 0 bases at V and 7 bases at J, with 10 bases between. There are 15 residues in the CDR3. The CDR3 spells CASSLASLGNSPLHF. Here the CDR3 DNA reads TGTGCCAGCAGCTTAGCTTCATTGGGGAATTCACCCCTCCACTTT.

The chain combines TRBV5-1 with TRBJ1-6, with D hard to call. Germline V gene sequence: CDR1 SGHRS, CDR2 YFSETQ. The CDR3 is 17 amino acids. The germline V and J ends were trimmed by 0 bases and 0 bases, with 10 bases remaining between them. CDR3 protein: CASSLASRSSYNSPLHF. Here the CDR3 DNA reads TGCGCCAGCAGCTTGGCCTCGAGAAGCTCCTATAATTCACCCCTCCACTTT.

This clone was counted a single time. The gene calls are TRBV7-9 and TRBJ2-3; 11 positions match TRBD2. The ends lost 0 bases at V and 1 base at J; junction bases unmatched: 0. The germline CDR1 and CDR2 sequences are SEHNR and FQNEAQ (reference sequence). The CDR3 contains 16 residues. The CDR3 region is CASSLASGGGTDTQYF. CDR3 DNA sequence: TGTGCCAGCAGCTTAGCTAGCGGGGGGGGCACAGATACGCAGTATTTT.

The count of this clone is one. The chain carries TRBV5-4 and TRBJ2-7; 8 bases fit TRBD1. Germline trimming cut 0 bases from V and 3 bases from J; bases unmatched to any gene: 5. This CDR3 is 15 amino acids long. CDR1 is SGHNT and CDR2 is YYREEE in the germline V gene (reference sequence). The CDR3 region is CASSLVGTGGYEQYF. CDR3 coding DNA: TGTGCCAGCAGCTTGGTGGGGACAGGAGGCTACGAGCAGTACTTC.

The V gene is TRBV28, the J gene TRBJ2-2; a weak D match, TRBD2 (5 bases). Germline V gives CDR1 MDHEN, CDR2 SYDVKM. The CDR3 has 14 residues. V was pared by 7 bases and J by 1 base, with 10 bases between. The CDR3 region is CASKKDLNTGELFF. In DNA, the CDR3 is TGTGCCAGCAAAAAGGACTTGAACACCGGGGAGCTGTTTTTT.

V and J are TRBV2 and TRBJ1-1, with D hard to call. Germline V gene lookup returns CDR1 SNHLY and CDR2 FYNNEI. V was clipped by 9 bases and J by 4 bases, with 15 bases between them. The CDR3 spans 13 residues. In DNA, the CDR3 is TGTGCCAGGAAAAACGTCCTACGCACTGAAGCTTTCTTT. The encoded protein is CARKNVLRTEAFF.

This clone was recorded a few times. The CDR3 DNA follows: TGTGCCAGCAGCTTGGGGCGGGGCCTTTCTAGCACAGATACGCAGTATTTT. This codes for CASSLGRGLSSTDTQYF. V gene TRBV5-5 combines with J gene TRBJ2-3, with D perhaps matching TRBD2 (6 bases). Germline V gene data show CDR1 as SGHKS and CDR2 as YYEKEE (reference sequence). Trimming pared 0 bases from V and 0 bases from J, leaving 14 bases between. The CDR3 is made up of 17 amino acids.

The chain links TRBV6-6 to TRBJ1-5; no clear D. V was clipped by 5 bases and J by 0 bases, with 14 bases between them. This CDR3 contains 16 residues. The germline V gene has CDR1 MNHNY and CDR2 SVGAGI (reference sequence). The CDR3 DNA follows: TGTGCCAGCAGTCATCGGGGTGATTTTAGCAATCAGCCCCAGCATTTT. Protein: CASSHRGDFSNQPQHF.

V gene TRBV7-9 combines with J gene TRBJ2-3; no reliable D call. V dropped 1 base and J dropped 6 bases, with 8 bases sitting between them. The CDR3 is 13 residues long. CDR1 is SEHNR and CDR2 is FQNEAQ in the germline V gene (reference sequence). The CDR3 region is CASSLGPADTQYF. The CDR3 DNA follows: TGTGCCAGCAGCTTAGGGCCCGCGGATACGCAGTATTTT.

The chain couples TRBV5-1 to TRBJ1-6, with a tentative D call TRBD1 (5 bases). The CDR3 has 16 residues. The V gene's germline CDR1 is SGHRS and CDR2 YFSETQ. Trimming cost V 0 bases and J 7 bases, with 14 bases left between them. CDR3 in amino acids: CASSLGGAFLNSPLHF. CDR3 sequence (DNA): TGCGCCAGCAGCTTGGGAGGGGCGTTCCTCAATTCACCCCTCCACTTT.

This chain connects TRBV6-6 to TRBJ1-5; the D gene is possibly TRBD1 (6 bases). Germline assignment: CDR1 MNHNY and CDR2 SVGAGI (reference sequence). The V and J ends lost 5 bases and 2 bases respectively, with 13 bases between them. The CDR3 covers 15 residues. The CDR3 region has the DNA TGTGCCAGCAGTCCCCAGGGGTCGGGCAATCAGCCCCAGCATTTT. As protein: CASSPQGSGNQPQHF.

This sequence joins TRBV9 and TRBJ2-3, with 7 bases identical to TRBD1. V dropped 5 bases and J dropped 6; count of bases not matched to a gene: 12. The length of the CDR3 is 15 residues. CDR1 is SGDLS and CDR2 is YYNGEE in the germline V gene. In DNA, the CDR3 is TGTGCCAGCAGTCAAGGAGCAGGGGGTACCGATACGCAGTATTTT. Amino acids: CASSQGAGGTDTQYF. The whole variable domain, filled in from reference TRBV9 and TRBJ2-3, reads DSGVTQTPKHLITATGQRVTLRCSPRSGDLSVYWYQQSLDQGLQFLIQYYNGEERAKGNILERFSAQQFPDLHSELNLSSLELGDSALYFCASSQGAGGTDTQYFGPGTRLTVL.

J is TRBJ1-1 and V is TRBV5-4; D remains ambiguous. V lost 3 bases and J lost 1, with 7 bases in between. Germline V gene sequence: CDR1 SGHNT, CDR2 YYREEE (reference sequence). This CDR3 comprises 13 residues. The CDR3 is CASSSAPNTEAFF. The CDR3 nucleotides read TGTGCCAGCAGCTCCGCCCCGAACACTGAAGCTTTCTTT. Filled out from reference TRBV5-4 and TRBJ1-1, the complete variable domain reads ETGVTQSPTHLIKTRGQQVTLRCSSQSGHNTVSWYQQALGQGPQFIFQYYREEENGRGNFPPRFSGLQFPNYSSELNVNALELDDSALYLCASSSAPNTEAFFGQGTRLTVV.

The V gene is TRBV11-2, the J gene TRBJ1-4, with D possibly matching TRBD1 (5 bases). The germline gives CDR1 SGHAT, CDR2 FQNNGV. Trimming took 3 bases from V and 7 from J, leaving 18 bases between them. CDR3 length: 16 residues. Here the CDR3 reads CASSFVGGNSGEKLFF. CDR3 nucleotide sequence: TGTGCCAGCAGCTTTGTGGGGGGGAACAGTGGTGAAAAACTGTTTTTT.

This chain joins TRBV12-5 and TRBJ1-6; the D gene is possibly TRBD1 (6 bases). The CDR3 totals 15 residues. Germline V lookup: CDR1 LGHNT, CDR2 FRNRAP. The V and J ends lost 7 bases and 8 bases respectively, with 18 bases between them. CDR3 region: CASVRGDTQDSPLHF. The DNA of the CDR3 is TGTGCTAGTGTAAGAGGGGACACTCAGGATTCACCCCTCCACTTT.

The chain joins TRBV18 to TRBJ1-1, with D possibly matching TRBD1 (6 bases). The CDR3 is 15 amino acids. Germline V gives CDR1 KGHSH, CDR2 LQKENI. V dropped 3 bases and J dropped 5 bases, with 16 bases sitting between them. The CDR3 coding sequence is TGTGCCAGCTCACCTAGCGCAGGGGCCTCTACTGAAGCTTTCTTT. It translates to CASSPSAGASTEAFF.

The chain employs TRBV2 and TRBJ1-2, with D possibly being TRBD1 (6 bases). This CDR3 comprises 14 residues. From germline, CDR1 is SNHLY and CDR2 FYNNEI. The V and J ends lost 0 bases and 8 bases respectively, with 13 bases between them. The CDR3 DNA reads TGTGCCAGCAGTGAAGCGTTAGGGGGTGGCGGCTACACCTTC. Its translation: CASSEALGGGGYTF.

The chain has TRBV19 and TRBJ1-2; 9 positions match TRBD1. Trimming removed 5 bases from V and 8 bases from J; junction bases left unmatched: 9. Germline V gene data show CDR1 as LNHDA and CDR2 as SQIVND (reference sequence). The CDR3 sequence is 14 residues long. The CDR3 here is CASSPRDRVEGYTF. CDR3 bases: TGTGCCAGTAGTCCCCGGGACAGGGTTGAGGGCTACACCTTC.

This chain connects TRBV29-1 to TRBJ1-1, with TRBD1 matching 10 bases. The germline CDR1 and CDR2 sequences are SQVTM and ANQGSEA. Germline trimming cut 5 bases from V and 5 bases from J; bases unmatched to any gene: 5. The CDR3 contains 13 residues. The CDR3 DNA reads as TGCAGCGTTTCCGGGACAGGGGAGACTGAAGCTTTCTTT. Translated, it gives CSVSGTGETEAFF.

This clone has only one observation. In nucleotides, the CDR3 is TGTGCCAGCAGCTTAGCAATTAAAGGGCCGGATACCTATGGCTACACCTTC. It codes for CASSLAIKGPDTYGYTF. The chain uses TRBV13 and TRBJ1-2; no definite D call. The germline V and J ends were trimmed by 1 base and 4 bases, with 19 bases remaining between them. CDR1 and CDR2 (germline): PRHDT, FYEKMQ (reference sequence). The CDR3 runs 17 residues.